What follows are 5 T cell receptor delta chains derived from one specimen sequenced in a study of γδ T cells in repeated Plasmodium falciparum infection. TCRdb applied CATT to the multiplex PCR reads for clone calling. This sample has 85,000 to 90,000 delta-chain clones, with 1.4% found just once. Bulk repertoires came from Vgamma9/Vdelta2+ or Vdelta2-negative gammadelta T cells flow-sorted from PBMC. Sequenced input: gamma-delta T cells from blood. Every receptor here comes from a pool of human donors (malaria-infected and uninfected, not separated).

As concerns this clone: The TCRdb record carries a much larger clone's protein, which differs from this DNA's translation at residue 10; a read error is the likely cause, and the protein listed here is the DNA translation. In DNA, the CDR3 is TGTGCCTGTGACGCTCTATATACCTTGCACACCGATAAACTCATCTTT. Translated: CACDALYTLHTDKLIF. The chain is built from TRDV2 and TRDJ1; the D is unclear. Matching the DNA to germline supplied the J gene, which TCRdb does not give. The CDR3 spans 16 residues. V was shortened by 3 bases and J by 0 bases, with 16 bases between the two germline ends. The germline V gene has CDR1 GEAIGNYY and CDR2 EKD.

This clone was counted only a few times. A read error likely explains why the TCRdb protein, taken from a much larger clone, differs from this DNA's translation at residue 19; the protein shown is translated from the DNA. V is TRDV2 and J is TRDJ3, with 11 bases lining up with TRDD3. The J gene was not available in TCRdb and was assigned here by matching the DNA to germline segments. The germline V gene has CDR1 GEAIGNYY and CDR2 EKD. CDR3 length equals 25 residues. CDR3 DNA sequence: TGTGCCTGTGACACATCGCCTAGTGGACTGGGGGATAAGGCCACCTACTCCTGGGGCACCCGACAGATGTTTTTC. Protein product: CACDTSPSGLGDKATYSWGTRQMFF.

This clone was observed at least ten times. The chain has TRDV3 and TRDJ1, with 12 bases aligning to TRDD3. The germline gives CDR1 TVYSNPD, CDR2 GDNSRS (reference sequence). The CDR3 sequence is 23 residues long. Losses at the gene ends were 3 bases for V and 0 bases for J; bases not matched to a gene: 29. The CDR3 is CAFPTSYFGTGGYSGVYTDKLIF. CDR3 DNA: TGTGCCTTCCCAACTTCCTACTTCGGTACTGGGGGATACAGTGGGGTGTACACCGATAAACTCATCTTT.

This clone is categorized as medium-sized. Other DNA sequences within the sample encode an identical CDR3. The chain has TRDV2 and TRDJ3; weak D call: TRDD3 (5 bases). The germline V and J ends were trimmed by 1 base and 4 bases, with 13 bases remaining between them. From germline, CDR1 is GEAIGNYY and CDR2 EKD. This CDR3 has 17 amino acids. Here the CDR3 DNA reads TGTGCCTGTGACACTACCGGGGAGGATTGGGACACCCGACAGATGTTTTTC. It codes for CACDTTGEDWDTRQMFF.

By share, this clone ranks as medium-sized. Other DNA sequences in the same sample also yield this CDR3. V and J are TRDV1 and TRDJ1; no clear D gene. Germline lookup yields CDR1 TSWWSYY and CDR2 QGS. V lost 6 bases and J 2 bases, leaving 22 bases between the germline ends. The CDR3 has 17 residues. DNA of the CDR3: TGTGCTCTTGGACATCCTTTGCCGCCTAGTCCGACCGATAAACTCATCTTT. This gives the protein CALGHPLPPSPTDKLIF.